This TCR beta chain appears in the sequencing data of a study of blood T cell repertoires in COVID-19. The data were produced by immunoSEQ multiplex PCR, yet TCRdb's version contains in-frame clones alone and is incomplete. Of 200,000 to 250,000 clones detected, approximately 80% appear once; the ten largest clones hold 7.4%. In this sample, this clone turned up a few times. Looked up from germline, CDR1 is SGHRS and CDR2 is YFSETQ. The CDR3 has 15 amino acids. Trimming took 4 bases from V and 10 from J; bases not matched to a gene: 9. The chain uses TRBV5-1 and TRBJ1-6; TRBD1 matches at 9 bases. The sequence came from a woman aged 45-59 years with acute or convalescent COVID-19. The sequencing input was peripheral blood. DNA of the CDR3: TGCGCCAGCAGCCTAGACAGGGGGAAAGGGTCACCCCTCCACTTT. Protein product: CASSLDRGKGSPLHF. The full variable domain, in which reference TRBV5-1 and TRBJ1-6 provide the parts outside the CDR3, is KAGVTQTPRYLIKTRGQQVTLSCSPISGHRSVSWYQQTPGQGLQFLFEYFSETQRNKGNFPGRFSGRQFSNSRSEMNVSTLELGDSALYLCASSLDRGKGSPLHFGNGTRLTVT.